Listed below are T cell receptor beta chains from one sample, sequenced in a study of OX40 agonist ivuxolimab in advanced cancers. Sequenced by immunoSEQ multiplex PCR; TCRdb stores in-frame clones only, minus some. This table holds 65,000 to 75,000 clones, around four fifths found once. The source was CD4+ or CD8+ T cells sorted from blood, collected in a trial of the OX40 agonist ivuxolimab. These receptor sequences come from an adult with an advanced solid tumor such as melanoma, head and neck, liver or kidney cancer. The CDR3 runs from the conserved cysteine through the conserved F or W. D genes are given only for firm matches. Rows may omit the clone size; those that give it use once, few, many or a size class.

cdr3_nt | cdr3_aa | j_call | clone_size | d_call | v_call
TGTGCCAGCAGCTTGAAGCGGGGTGAAGAGACCCAGTACTTC | CASSLKRGEETQYF | TRBJ2-5 | - | TRBD2 | TRBV5-4
TGTGCCAGCAGCTTAGAGGGGACTAGGGCAGATACGCAGTATTTT | CASSLEGTRADTQYF | TRBJ2-3 | - | TRBD2 | TRBV7-3
TGTGCCAGCAGTTTAGATCCGGCGGGAGGGACCCAGTACTTC | CASSLDPAGGTQYF | TRBJ2-5 | - | TRBD2 | TRBV28
TGTGCCAGCAGTTACGGGGACAGGAGGAGAGGCTACACCTTC | CASSYGDRRRGYTF | TRBJ1-2 | few | TRBD1 | TRBV6-5
TGCGCCAGCAGCTTTGGGGCCTCCTACGAGCAGTACTTC | CASSFGASYEQYF | TRBJ2-7 | - | - | TRBV5-1
TGTGCCAGTAGTAAGGGACAGGGGATCTTCAATCAGCCCCAGCATTTT | CASSKGQGIFNQPQHF | TRBJ1-5 | few | TRBD1 | TRBV19
TGCAGCGTTGAAGGGAGGGACAGCTGGAATGAAAAACTGTTTTTT | CSVEGRDSWNEKLFF | TRBJ1-4 | - | TRBD1 | TRBV29-1
TGTGCCAGCAGTGAAGGGGGCTCTAATGAAAAACTGTTTTTT | CASSEGGSNEKLFF | TRBJ1-4 | - | - | TRBV2
TGCAGCGTTGCCCCTGCGGGACAAGAGACCCAGTACTTC | CSVAPAGQETQYF | TRBJ2-5 | - | - | TRBV29-1
TGTGCCAGCAGCTCAAGGACAGCCGAAGGGACTGAAGCTTTCTTT | CASSSRTAEGTEAFF | TRBJ1-1 | - | - | TRBV5-5
TGTGCCAGCAGCCCCCCCCTCGACTATGGCTACACCTTC | CASSPPLDYGYTF | TRBJ1-2 | few | - | TRBV6-6
TGTGCCAGCAGTAAAACGGAGGTGGGTCAAGAGACCCAGTACTTC | CASSKTEVGQETQYF | TRBJ2-5 | - | - | TRBV2
TGTGCCTACGATTACACGGCGACTGAAGCTTTCTTT | CAYDYTATEAFF | TRBJ1-1 | - | - | TRBV30
TGTGCCAGCCAGGAGGGGGGGCCCCAGCATTTT | CASQEGGPQHF | TRBJ1-5 | - | - | TRBV6-1
TGTGCCAGCTCACCCCAACAGGGTTCAGATACGCAGTATTTT | CASSPQQGSDTQYF | TRBJ2-3 | - | - | TRBV18
TGTGCCAGCTCACCGTGGCAGGGGAACACCGGGGAGCTGTTTTTT | CASSPWQGNTGELFF | TRBJ2-2 | once | - | TRBV18
TGTGCCAGCAGAGGGACAATTGGCGCTGAAGCTTTCTTT | CASRGTIGAEAFF | TRBJ1-1 | - | - | TRBV2
TGTGCCAGCTCCCCCCGGGAGGCAGATACGCAGTATTTT | CASSPREADTQYF | TRBJ2-3 | - | TRBD2 | TRBV18
TGTGTCAGAAGCTTAGCCAGGGTAGAGACCCAGTACTTC | CVRSLARVETQYF | TRBJ2-5 | once | - | TRBV7-5
TGTGCCAGCAGCTTAAGTGGTAGCGGTACGCAGTATTTT | CASSLSGSGTQYF | TRBJ2-3 | - | - | TRBV7-2
TGTGCCAGCAGTGAAGCGCCGGCAGGACCCTATGGCTACACCTTC | CASSEAPAGPYGYTF | TRBJ1-2 | - | - | TRBV6-1
TGTGCCAGCAGTCTCTCCGGGACAGGGGGTCAGCCCCAGCATTTT | CASSLSGTGGQPQHF | TRBJ1-5 | - | TRBD1 | TRBV28
TGTGCCATCAGTGAAGGGGGAGCGGGCTACGGTGAGCAGTTCTTC | CAISEGGAGYGEQFF | TRBJ2-1 | - | - | TRBV10-3
TGCAGCGTTGTTCGGGACCCCGGGAACACTGAAGCTTTCTTT | CSVVRDPGNTEAFF | TRBJ1-1 | - | - | TRBV29-1
TGCGCCAGCAGCCCTAGACAGGGGCGGGATACGCAGTATTTT | CASSPRQGRDTQYF | TRBJ2-3 | few | TRBD1 | TRBV5-1
TGTGCCACCCGCTTCGGGACCGCGACAGATACGCAGTATTTT | CATRFGTATDTQYF | TRBJ2-3 | - | - | TRBV10-3
TGTGCCACGCTGGGCAGCGGGAGTGTGAACACCGGGGAGCTGTTTTTT | CATLGSGSVNTGELFF | TRBJ2-2 | - | TRBD2 | TRBV7-2
TGTGCCACCCAGGAGCGGGAGGTAGGTGAGCAGTTCTTC | CATQEREVGEQFF | TRBJ2-1 | - | TRBD2 | TRBV19
TGTGCCAGCAGTGAGCGTAGGACAGGGAGAGACTATGGCTACACCTTC | CASSERRTGRDYGYTF | TRBJ1-2 | - | TRBD1 | TRBV6-1
TGTGCCATCAGCCAGACAGCGGACACTGAAGCTTTCTTT | CAISQTADTEAFF | TRBJ1-1 | - | - | TRBV10-3
TGTGCCAGCAGTTACATGGGACAGGGGGTTGACTATGGCTACACCTTC | CASSYMGQGVDYGYTF | TRBJ1-2 | - | TRBD1 | TRBV6-6
TGTGCCAGCAGCCCAGGGGGTAGCGAGGAGACCCAGTACTTC | CASSPGGSEETQYF | TRBJ2-5 | - | TRBD1 | TRBV7-2
TGTGCCATCAGTGAGTCCGACAGGGGCTATGGCTACACCTTC | CAISESDRGYGYTF | TRBJ1-2 | - | TRBD1 | TRBV10-3
TGTGCCAGCAGTGAGGTCGCTTGGTCGACCTATGGCTACACCTTC | CASSEVAWSTYGYTF | TRBJ1-2 | - | - | TRBV6-1
TGTGCCAGCAGCCCGGGCCAAGCTGGAGAGACCCAGTACTTC | CASSPGQAGETQYF | TRBJ2-5 | - | - | TRBV7-9
TGTGCCAGCAGCCCTACTAGCGGGAGGAGGTATGAGCAGTTCTTC | CASSPTSGRRYEQFF | TRBJ2-1 | - | TRBD2 | TRBV6-5
TGTGCCAGCAGTTTGGAGACTCCCAGAGGATCACCCCTCCACTTT | CASSLETPRGSPLHF | TRBJ1-6 | - | - | TRBV27
TGTGCCAGCAGCGTAGCGGGAGGGGGAGGTGGTACGCAGTATTTT | CASSVAGGGGGTQYF | TRBJ2-3 | few | TRBD2 | TRBV7-9
TGTGCCAGCAGCAAACAGGGGTTAGAGGGCTATGGCTACACCTTC | CASSKQGLEGYGYTF | TRBJ1-2 | - | TRBD1 | TRBV6-6
TGCGCCAGCAGCTTACAGGGGGGCAATCAGCCCCAGCATTTT | CASSLQGGNQPQHF | TRBJ1-5 | - | TRBD1 | TRBV5-1
TGTGCCAGCAGCCAAGCACTCTATGGCTACACCTTC | CASSQALYGYTF | TRBJ1-2 | - | - | TRBV14
TGTGCCAGCAGTTACCAGACAGGGATCGACTATGGCTACACCTTC | CASSYQTGIDYGYTF | TRBJ1-2 | - | TRBD1 | TRBV6-5
TGTGCCTGGAGTGGAGGGCTCCAGGGGACCCAGTACTTC | CAWSGGLQGTQYF | TRBJ2-5 | few | - | TRBV30
TGCGCCAGCAGGGGCCCAGCGAATAGCAATCAGCCCCAGCATTTT | CASRGPANSNQPQHF | TRBJ1-5 | - | - | TRBV10-1
TGTGCCAGCAGCATCCGGGACATGTACAATGAGCAGTTCTTC | CASSIRDMYNEQFF | TRBJ2-1 | few | - | TRBV5-8
TGTGCCAGCAGTCGGACAGGGGAGACAACTAATGAAAAACTGTTTTTT | CASSRTGETTNEKLFF | TRBJ1-4 | - | TRBD1 | TRBV27
TGTGCCAGCAGCTCCGTAGCGGGAGTCGGTGAGCAGTTCTTC | CASSSVAGVGEQFF | TRBJ2-1 | - | TRBD2 | TRBV7-2
TGCGCCAGCAGCTTCCGGGGGCAGGCGAACACCGGGGAGCTGTTTTTT | CASSFRGQANTGELFF | TRBJ2-2 | - | - | TRBV5-1
TGTGCCAGCAGTGCTAACTCCCTGCCGGAAAAACTGTTTTTT | CASSANSLPEKLFF | TRBJ1-4 | - | - | TRBV28
TGTGCCAGCAGTGATATGACAGGTTATGGCGAGCAGTACTTC | CASSDMTGYGEQYF | TRBJ2-7 | many | - | TRBV25-1
TGTGCCAGCAGTTTAGAGACCCAGTACTTC | CASSLETQYF | TRBJ2-5 | - | - | TRBV2
TGTGCCAGCGTCAGGGGATGTACAGATACGCAGTATTTT | CASVRGCTDTQYF | TRBJ2-3 | - | - | TRBV21-1
TGTGCCAGCAGCCAGGCTATGGGACAGACCTATGGCTACACCTTC | CASSQAMGQTYGYTF | TRBJ1-2 | - | TRBD1 | TRBV14
TGTGCCAGCAGCCCGACAATCAATCAGCCCCAGCATTTT | CASSPTINQPQHF | TRBJ1-5 | - | - | TRBV11-2
TGTGCCAGCAGCTTCCAGGGGGTCGGCTCTGAAGCTTTCTTT | CASSFQGVGSEAFF | TRBJ1-1 | - | TRBD1 | TRBV7-2
TGTGCCAGCAGCTTGGGCTACGAGCAGTACTTC | CASSLGYEQYF | TRBJ2-7 | - | - | TRBV5-6
TGTGCCAGCAGCTTAGAGGGGCTAGCCTCTCCCTTGGATACGCAGTATTTT | CASSLEGLASPLDTQYF | TRBJ2-3 | - | - | TRBV7-2
TGTGCCAGCAGTCTACTCTCGGGGGCGCCCCGTTCGTTC | CASSLLSGAPRSF | TRBJ2-4 | few | - | TRBV6-6
TGTGCCAGCAGCGCCCAGGGGTCACTCCCAACAACTGAAGCTTTCTTT | CASSAQGSLPTTEAFF | TRBJ1-1 | - | - | TRBV5-8